One sample yielded the 20 T cell receptor beta chains listed below, sequenced in a study of blood T cell repertoires in COVID-19. Clones were sequenced by immunoSEQ multiplex PCR, and TCRdb holds only the in-frame ones, with some missing. The table records under 65,000 clones, over 70% of them present only once. Sequencing was carried out using peripheral blood. Source of these receptors: a woman aged 65 to 85 with acute or convalescent COVID-19.

This clone has just a few counts. The chain couples TRBV5-5 to TRBJ2-2; TRBD2 matches at 8 bases. V trimming: 4 bases; J trimming: 5 bases; junction bases outside the gene matches: 16. The CDR3 has 18 amino acids. Germline V CDR1 and CDR2: SGHKS, YYEKEE (reference sequence). The CDR3 here is CASSLQLSPGGKTGELFF. The CDR3 DNA sequence: TGTGCCAGCAGCCTGCAACTCTCCCCGGGGGGGAAAACCGGGGAGCTGTTTTTT.

The genes are TRBV5-4 and TRBJ2-2; tentative D call: TRBD1 (5 bases). Trimming pared 3 bases from V and 5 bases from J, leaving 11 bases between. CDR3 length: 14 amino acids. In germline, CDR1 is SGHNT, CDR2 YYREEE (reference sequence). The CDR3 protein is CASSSGARTGELFF. The CDR3, as DNA: TGTGCCAGCAGCTCTGGGGCGAGAACCGGGGAGCTGTTTTTT.

The chain carries TRBV6-6 and TRBJ1-1; unclear D gene. Germline-derived CDR1 and CDR2 are MNHNY and SVGAGI (reference sequence). V gave up 11 bases and J gave up 4 bases, with 14 bases separating them. The CDR3 is 12 amino acids. The CDR3, as DNA: TGTGCCCGGCGGGGTCGGAGCACTGAAGCTTTCTTT. Translating it yields CARRGRSTEAFF.

The V call is TRBV19, the J call TRBJ2-5; unclear D gene. In germline, CDR1 is LNHDA, CDR2 SQIVND (reference sequence). The CDR3 totals 17 residues. V lost 5 bases and J 1 base, leaving 20 bases between the germline ends. The CDR3 is CASSPGGPLGAQETQYF. For the CDR3, the DNA is TGTGCCAGTAGTCCCGGTGGTCCACTGGGCGCCCAAGAGACCCAGTACTTC. Full variable domain (remainder filled in from reference TRBV19 and TRBJ2-5): DGGITQSPKYLFRKEGQNVTLSCEQNLNHDAMYWYRQDPGQGLRLIYYSQIVNDFQKGDIAEGYSVSREKKESFPLTVTSAQKNPTAFYLCASSPGGPLGAQETQYFGPGTRLLVL.

The rearrangement uses TRBV7-9 and TRBJ2-7, with TRBD1 matching over 7 bases. This CDR3 is built from 15 residues. Germline V gene sequence: CDR1 SEHNR, CDR2 FQNEAQ (reference sequence). Germline trimming cut 4 bases from V and 3 bases from J; bases unmatched to any gene: 9. The CDR3 sequence: CASSSPTGSDYEQYF. CDR3 coding DNA: TGTGCCAGCAGCTCTCCGACAGGGTCGGACTACGAGCAGTACTTC.

The chain has TRBV4-2 and TRBJ1-2; D unclear. V lost 0 bases to trimming and J lost 7 bases, with 15 bases between them. This CDR3 is 15 amino acids long. Germline V lookup: CDR1 LGHNA, CDR2 YNFKEQ. The CDR3 protein is CASSQELIDERGYTF. The CDR3 DNA follows: TGTGCCAGCAGCCAAGAGTTAATTGACGAGCGTGGCTACACCTTC.

The rearrangement uses TRBV9 and TRBJ2-3; 9 bases agree with TRBD1. The CDR3 spans 17 residues. V lost 0 bases, J lost 3 bases, and 8 bases stayed unmatched. Germline V CDR1 and CDR2: SGDLS, YYNGEE. The CDR3 sequence is CASSVEAGQGVTDTQYF. CDR3 bases: TGTGCCAGCAGCGTAGAGGCGGGACAGGGTGTAACAGATACGCAGTATTTT.

This rearrangement joins TRBV5-4 to TRBJ1-5; 9 bases map to TRBD1. J gave up 7 bases and V 0 bases, and 8 bases lay outside the gene matches. The length of the CDR3 is 16 residues. Germline V CDR1 and CDR2: SGHNT, YYREEE (reference sequence). The CDR3 is CASSLGGQGKWQPQHF. Written as DNA, the CDR3 is TGTGCCAGCAGCTTGGGCGGACAGGGGAAGTGGCAGCCCCAGCATTTT.

The CDR3 DNA sequence: TGTGCCAGCACCGAAACTAGCGGGGGGGTTGCAGATACGCAGTATTTT. This gives the protein CASTETSGGVADTQYF. The chain combines TRBV9 with TRBJ2-3, with 13 bases matching TRBD2. Trimming removed 6 bases from V and 4 bases from J; junction bases left unmatched: 8. The CDR3 covers 16 residues. Germline CDR1 SGDLS, CDR2 YYNGEE.

The chain joins TRBV5-6 to TRBJ1-5; possibly TRBD1 for D (5 bases). Germline CDR1 SGHDT, CDR2 YYEEEE. V gave up 4 bases and J gave up 0 bases, with 11 bases separating them. This CDR3 is built from 15 residues. CDR3 coding DNA: TGTGCCAGCAGCCCCAGGGACTTTAGCAATCAGCCCCAGCATTTT. Its protein is CASSPRDFSNQPQHF.

CDR3 nucleotide sequence: TGTGCCGTCACCGACAGGGGGAATAATTCACCCCTCCACTTT. Translating gives CAVTDRGNNSPLHF. The chain joins TRBV10-3 to TRBJ1-6; 9 positions agree with TRBD1. From germline, CDR1 is ENHRY and CDR2 SYGVKD. The CDR3 sequence is 14 residues long. With 11 bases clipped from V and 5 bases from J, the junction kept 7 bases outside the gene matches.

The chain is built from TRBV3-1 (or the pseudogene TRBV3-2) and TRBJ1-4; tentatively, D is TRBD1 (6 bases). Trimming cost V 8 bases and J 8 bases, with 12 bases left between them. This CDR3 is built from 12 residues. Germline lookup yields CDR1 LGHDT and CDR2 YNNKEL (reference sequence). CDR3 DNA: TGTGCCAGCGGTGTGAGGGGGGAAAAACTGTTTTTT. As protein: CASGVRGEKLFF.

V gene TRBV5-1 combines with J gene TRBJ1-2; D may be TRBD1 (5 bases). The CDR3 spans 13 residues. The germline CDR1 and CDR2 sequences are SGHRS and YFSETQ. Trimming cost V 4 bases and J 4 bases, with 11 bases left between them. Written as DNA, the CDR3 is TGCGCCAGCAGCCCGGGGGGGGGCTATGGCTACACCTTC. Encoded protein: CASSPGGGYGYTF.

This clone has more than one count but fewer than ten. This rearrangement joins TRBV6-2 or TRBV6-3 to TRBJ1-4; no clear D. The CDR3 has 13 residues. Germline V gives CDR1 MNHEY, CDR2 SVGEGT. With 6 bases removed from V and 6 bases from J, the gap between germline ends came to 11 bases. In DNA form, the CDR3 reads TGTGCCAGCAGGCCTTGGGCAGATGAAAAACTGTTTTTT. Amino acids: CASRPWADEKLFF.

CDR3 sequence (DNA): TGTGCCAGCAGCTTAGTAGGCGGGGGCCGAAGCACAGATACGCAGTATTTT. This encodes CASSLVGGGRSTDTQYF. The chain links TRBV7-2 to TRBJ2-3; TRBD2 might be the D (7 bases). Between the trimmed V and J ends, which lost 1 base and 0 bases, there was a span of 14 bases. The CDR3 loop spans 17 amino acids. CDR1 and CDR2 from the germline V gene are SGHTA and FQGNSA. The full variable domain, its missing parts supplied by reference TRBV7-2 and TRBJ2-3, is GAGVSQSPSNKVTEKGKDVELRCDPISGHTALYWYRQSLGQGLEFLIYFQGNSAPDKSGLPSDRFSAERTGGSVSTLTIQRTQQEDSAVYLCASSLVGGGRSTDTQYFGPGTRLTVL.

The chain couples TRBV7-9 to TRBJ1-1, with D possibly being TRBD1 (6 bases). V lost 4 bases and J 7 bases, leaving 16 bases between the germline ends. Germline CDR1 is SEHNR and CDR2 is FQNEAQ (reference sequence). The CDR3 totals 14 residues. The CDR3 here is CASSSLRGQDEAFF. The CDR3 coding sequence is TGTGCCAGCAGCTCACTCAGGGGTCAGGATGAAGCTTTCTTT.

In this sample, this clone turned up a few times. This chain links TRBV19 with TRBJ1-6; D is uncertain. In germline, CDR1 is LNHDA, CDR2 SQIVND (reference sequence). This CDR3 is 15 amino acids long. Trimming left V 5 bases short and J 5 bases short, with 13 bases between. CDR3 protein: CASSGGRRDNSPLHF. The CDR3 region has the DNA TGTGCCAGTAGTGGAGGGAGGAGAGATAATTCACCCCTCCACTTT. Variable domain in full (rest from reference TRBV19 and TRBJ1-6): DGGITQSPKYLFRKEGQNVTLSCEQNLNHDAMYWYRQDPGQGLRLIYYSQIVNDFQKGDIAEGYSVSREKKESFPLTVTSAQKNPTAFYLCASSGGRRDNSPLHFGNGTRLTVT.

The rearrangement uses TRBV10-1 and TRBJ2-6; D call uncertain. V was trimmed by 3 bases and J by 0 bases, leaving 6 bases between them. This CDR3 is 15 amino acids long. CDR1 and CDR2 (germline): WNHNN, SYGVQD (reference sequence). CDR3 DNA: TGCGCCAGCAGTGACCCGAGCTCTGGGGCCAACGTCCTGACTTTC. It is translated as CASSDPSSGANVLTF.

The V gene is TRBV30, the J gene TRBJ2-1; D unresolved. The CDR3 totals 11 residues. Trimming removed 4 bases at V and 4 bases at J, with 5 bases between. Germline V gene data show CDR1 as GTSNPN and CDR2 as SVGIG (reference sequence). The CDR3 loop is CAWNFYNEQFF. The CDR3 bases are TGTGCCTGGAACTTTTACAATGAGCAGTTCTTC.

The V and J genes are TRBV6-1 and TRBJ1-1; possibly TRBD1 for D (6 bases). This CDR3 has 16 amino acids. The V end was cut by 5 bases, the J end by 1 base, with 17 bases between. Germline-derived CDR1 and CDR2 are MNHNS and SASEGT. CDR3 sequence (DNA): TGTGCCAGCAGTAAAGGACAGACTGTTACGAACACTGAAGCTTTCTTT. Its translation is CASSKGQTVTNTEAFF.